This entry describes one T cell receptor (beta chain). This specimen belongs to a study of blood T cell repertoires in COVID-19. Study-wide context: Nucleic acid was either cDNA or gDNA, and it came from T cells, B-cell-depleted T cells, or PBMCs.

In the original workflow: For nucleated cells, counts were estimated from reference gene primer amplification. Generated by immunoSEQ multiplex PCR, the TCRdb table keeps only in-frame clones and is missing some. V and J calls and clone size are given by that table; D and trimming were obtained from the DNA. The sample yields some 350,000 clones, about 86% seen once. V lost 2 bases to trimming and J lost 2 bases; unmatched junction nucleotides: 6. Germline CDR1 reads SGDLS; CDR2 reads YYNGEE. CDR3 length: 16 residues. This TCR was sampled from a man aged 25 to 40 with active or convalescent COVID-19. The sequenced material came from peripheral blood. V usage is TRBV9 and J usage is TRBJ2-7; 11 bases match TRBD1. DNA of the CDR3: TGTGCCAGCAGCGTCGCCCCGGGACAGGGGGCCTACGAGCAGTACTTC. Translation gives CASSVAPGQGAYEQYF. Combining the CDR3 with reference TRBV9 and TRBJ2-7 gives the whole variable domain DSGVTQTPKHLITATGQRVTLRCSPRSGDLSVYWYQQSLDQGLQFLIQYYNGEERAKGNILERFSAQQFPDLHSELNLSSLELGDSALYFCASSVAPGQGAYEQYFGPGTRLTVT.